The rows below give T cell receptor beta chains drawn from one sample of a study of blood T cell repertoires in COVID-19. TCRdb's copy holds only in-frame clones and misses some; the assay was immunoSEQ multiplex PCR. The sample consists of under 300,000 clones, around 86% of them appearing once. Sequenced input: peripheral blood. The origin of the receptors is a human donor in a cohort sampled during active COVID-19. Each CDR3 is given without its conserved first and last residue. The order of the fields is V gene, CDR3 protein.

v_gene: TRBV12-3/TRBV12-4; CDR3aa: ASSYSGELF
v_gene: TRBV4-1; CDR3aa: ASSQEGGRVNQPQH
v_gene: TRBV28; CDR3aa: ASRPTGREIYEQY
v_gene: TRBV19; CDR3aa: ASSIGGGQEAF
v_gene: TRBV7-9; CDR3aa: ASSQRRLAVLSRTNEQF
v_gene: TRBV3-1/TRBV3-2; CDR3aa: ASSSTGGQPQH
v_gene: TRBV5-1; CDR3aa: ASSLIPGQGYEQY
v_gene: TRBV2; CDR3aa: ASRGLRQTTDTQY
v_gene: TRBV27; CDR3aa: ASSLDQGGTAF
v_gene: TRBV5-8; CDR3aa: ASSQTGDLYEQY
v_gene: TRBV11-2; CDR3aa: ASSFGTEAYEQY
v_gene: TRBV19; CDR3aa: ASSSGSGETQY
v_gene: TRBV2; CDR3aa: ASSDRGTSGINYEQY
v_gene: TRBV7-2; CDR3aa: ASSPPGAGGFYEQY